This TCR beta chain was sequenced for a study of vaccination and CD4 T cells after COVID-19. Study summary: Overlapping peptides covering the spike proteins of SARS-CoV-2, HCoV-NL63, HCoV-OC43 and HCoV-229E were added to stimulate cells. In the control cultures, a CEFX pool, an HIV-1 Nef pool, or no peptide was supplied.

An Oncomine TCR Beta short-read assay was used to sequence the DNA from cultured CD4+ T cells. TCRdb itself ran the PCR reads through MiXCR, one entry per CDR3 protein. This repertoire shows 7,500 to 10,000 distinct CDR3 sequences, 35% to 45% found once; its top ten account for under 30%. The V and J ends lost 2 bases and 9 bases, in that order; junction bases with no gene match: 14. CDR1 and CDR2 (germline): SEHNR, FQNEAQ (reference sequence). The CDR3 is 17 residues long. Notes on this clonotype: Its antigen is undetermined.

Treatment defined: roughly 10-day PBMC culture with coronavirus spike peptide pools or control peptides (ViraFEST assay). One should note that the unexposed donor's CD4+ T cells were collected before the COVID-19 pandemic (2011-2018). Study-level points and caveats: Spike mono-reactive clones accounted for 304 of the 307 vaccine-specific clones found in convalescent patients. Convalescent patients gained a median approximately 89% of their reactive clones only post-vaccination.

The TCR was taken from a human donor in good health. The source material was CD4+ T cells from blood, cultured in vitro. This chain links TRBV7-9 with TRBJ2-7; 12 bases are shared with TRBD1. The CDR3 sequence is CASSLFWGTGGEVGQYF. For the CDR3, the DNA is TGTGCCAGCAGCTTATTTTGGGGGACAGGGGGCGAAGTAGGGCAGTACTTC.